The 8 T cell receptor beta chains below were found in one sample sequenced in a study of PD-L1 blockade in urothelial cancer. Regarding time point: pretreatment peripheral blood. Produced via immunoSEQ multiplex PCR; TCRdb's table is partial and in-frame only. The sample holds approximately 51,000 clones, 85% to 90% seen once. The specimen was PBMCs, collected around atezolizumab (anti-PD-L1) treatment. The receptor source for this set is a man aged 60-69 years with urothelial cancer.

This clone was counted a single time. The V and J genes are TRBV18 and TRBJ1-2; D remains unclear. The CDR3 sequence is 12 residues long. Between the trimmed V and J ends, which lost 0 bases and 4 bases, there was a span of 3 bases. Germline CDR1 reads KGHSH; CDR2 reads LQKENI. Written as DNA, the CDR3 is TGTGCCAGCTCACCACCTCGCTATGGCTACACCTTC. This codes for CASSPPRYGYTF.

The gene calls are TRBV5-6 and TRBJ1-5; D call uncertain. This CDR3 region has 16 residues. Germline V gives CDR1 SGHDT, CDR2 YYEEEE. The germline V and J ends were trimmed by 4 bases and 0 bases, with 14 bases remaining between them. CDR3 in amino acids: CASSTRAKYSNQPQHF. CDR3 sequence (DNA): TGTGCCAGCAGCACGCGGGCCAAATATAGCAATCAGCCCCAGCATTTT.

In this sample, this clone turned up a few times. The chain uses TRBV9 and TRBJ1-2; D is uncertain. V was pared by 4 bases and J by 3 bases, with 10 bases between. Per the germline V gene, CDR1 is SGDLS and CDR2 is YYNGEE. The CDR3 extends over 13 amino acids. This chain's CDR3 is CASSPSGDYGYTF. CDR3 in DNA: TGTGCCAGCAGCCCCTCGGGAGACTATGGCTACACCTTC.

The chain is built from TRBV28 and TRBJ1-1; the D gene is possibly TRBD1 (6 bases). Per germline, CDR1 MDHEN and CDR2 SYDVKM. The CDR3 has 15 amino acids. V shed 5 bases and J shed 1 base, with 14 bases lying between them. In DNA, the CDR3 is TGTGCCAGCAGTGGAGGACGGGACACGAACACTGAAGCTTTCTTT. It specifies CASSGGRDTNTEAFF.

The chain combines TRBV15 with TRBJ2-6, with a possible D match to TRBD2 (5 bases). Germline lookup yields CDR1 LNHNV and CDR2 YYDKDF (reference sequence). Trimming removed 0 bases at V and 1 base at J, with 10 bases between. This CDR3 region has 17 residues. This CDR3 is CATSRDPGSSGANVLTF. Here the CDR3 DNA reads TGTGCCACCAGCAGAGATCCGGGATCATCTGGGGCCAACGTCCTGACTTTC.

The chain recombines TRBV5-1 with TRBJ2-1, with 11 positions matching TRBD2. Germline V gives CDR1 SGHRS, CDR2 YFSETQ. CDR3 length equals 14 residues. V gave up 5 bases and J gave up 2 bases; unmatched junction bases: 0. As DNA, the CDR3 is TGCGCCAGCAGGGGACTAGCGGCCTACAATGAGCAGTTCTTC. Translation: CASRGLAAYNEQFF.

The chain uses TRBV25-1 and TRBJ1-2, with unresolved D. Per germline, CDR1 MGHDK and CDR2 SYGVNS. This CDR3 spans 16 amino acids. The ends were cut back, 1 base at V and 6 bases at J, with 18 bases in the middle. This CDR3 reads CASSEFGSGSLNGYTF. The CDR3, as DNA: TGTGCCAGCAGTGAATTCGGTTCCGGGAGTCTAAATGGCTACACCTTC.

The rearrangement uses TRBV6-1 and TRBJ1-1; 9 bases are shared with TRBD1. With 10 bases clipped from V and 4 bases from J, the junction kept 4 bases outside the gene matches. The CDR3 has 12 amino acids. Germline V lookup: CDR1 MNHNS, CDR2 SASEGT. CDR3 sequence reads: CATHRGPTEAFF. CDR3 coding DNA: TGTGCCACCCACAGGGGGCCCACTGAAGCTTTCTTT.